The sequence of this TCR beta chain was determined in a study of Graves' ophthalmopathy and Graves' hyperthyroidism. CDR1 and CDR2 (germline): DFQATT, SNEGSKA (reference sequence). The V gene lost 5 bases and the J gene lost 1 base, with 5 bases spanning the gap. The CDR3 totals 11 residues. Amplified TCR beta CDR3 regions were obtained using RNA transcripts as template. The first round was an RT-PCR with HTBI primers, and the second round was a multiplex PCR. One entry per CDR3 protein, called by TCRdb with MiXCR from the multiplex PCR reads. The sample holds about 500,000 distinct CDR3 sequences, about two fifths seen once.

The V and J genes are TRBV20-1 and TRBJ1-1; D gene uncertain. This clonotype was sampled from an adult man with Graves' hyperthyroidism. Source material: peripheral blood or thyroid tissue (not recorded which). DNA for the CDR3: TGCAGTGCTCTCGGGAACACTGAAGCTTTCTTT. Translating gives CSALGNTEAFF.